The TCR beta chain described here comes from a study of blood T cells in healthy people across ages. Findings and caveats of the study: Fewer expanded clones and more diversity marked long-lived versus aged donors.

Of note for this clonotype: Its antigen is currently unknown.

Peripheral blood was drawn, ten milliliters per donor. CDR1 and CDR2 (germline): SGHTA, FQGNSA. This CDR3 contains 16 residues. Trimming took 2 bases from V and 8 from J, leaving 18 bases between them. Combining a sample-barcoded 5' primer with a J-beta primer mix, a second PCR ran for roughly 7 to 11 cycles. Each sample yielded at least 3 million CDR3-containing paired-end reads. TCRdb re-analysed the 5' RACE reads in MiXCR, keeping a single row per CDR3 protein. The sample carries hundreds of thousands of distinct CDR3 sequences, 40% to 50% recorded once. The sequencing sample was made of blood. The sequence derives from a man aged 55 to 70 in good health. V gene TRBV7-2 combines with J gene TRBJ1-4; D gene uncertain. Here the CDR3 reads CASSLLAAEGNEKLFF. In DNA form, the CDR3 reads TGTGCCAGCAGCTTACTAGCGGCAGAAGGGAACGAAAAACTGTTTTTT.